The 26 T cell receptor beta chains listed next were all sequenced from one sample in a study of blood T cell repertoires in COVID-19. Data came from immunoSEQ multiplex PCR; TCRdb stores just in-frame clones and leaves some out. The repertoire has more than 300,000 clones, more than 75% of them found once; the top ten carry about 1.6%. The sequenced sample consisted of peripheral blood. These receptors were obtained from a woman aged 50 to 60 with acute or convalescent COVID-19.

The CDR3: CASSRVRELTDTQYF. CDR3 in DNA: TGTGCCAGCAGCCGGGTACGGGAGCTGACAGATACGCAGTATTTT. The V and J genes are TRBV6-6 and TRBJ2-3; tentatively, D is TRBD2 (6 bases). The CDR3 runs 15 residues. The germline gives CDR1 MNHNY, CDR2 SVGAGI (reference sequence). V gave up 6 bases and J gave up 3 bases, with 16 bases separating them.

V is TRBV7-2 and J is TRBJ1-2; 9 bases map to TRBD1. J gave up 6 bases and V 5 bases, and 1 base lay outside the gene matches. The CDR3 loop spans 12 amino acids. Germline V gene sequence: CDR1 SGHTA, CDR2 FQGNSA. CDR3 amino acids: CASSGQGNGYTF. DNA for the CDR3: TGTGCCAGCAGCGGACAGGGGAATGGCTACACCTTC.

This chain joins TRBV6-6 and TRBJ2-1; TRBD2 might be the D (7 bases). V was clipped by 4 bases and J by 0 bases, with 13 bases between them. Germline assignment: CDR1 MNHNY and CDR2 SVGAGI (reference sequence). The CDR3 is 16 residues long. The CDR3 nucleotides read TGTGCCAGCAGTTCGGGGGGCGGCAGCTCCTACAATGAGCAGTTCTTC. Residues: CASSSGGGSSYNEQFF.

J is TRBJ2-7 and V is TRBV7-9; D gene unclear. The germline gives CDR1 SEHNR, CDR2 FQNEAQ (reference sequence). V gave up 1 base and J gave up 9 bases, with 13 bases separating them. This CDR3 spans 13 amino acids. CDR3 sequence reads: CASSLGVERGQYF. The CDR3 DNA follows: TGTGCCAGCAGCTTAGGGGTCGAGCGAGGGCAGTACTTC.

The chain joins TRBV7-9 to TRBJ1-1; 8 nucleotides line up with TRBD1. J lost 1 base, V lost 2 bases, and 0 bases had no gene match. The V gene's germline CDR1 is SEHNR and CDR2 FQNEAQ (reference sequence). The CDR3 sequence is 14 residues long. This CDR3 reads CASSLTGGNTEAFF. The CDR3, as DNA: TGTGCCAGCAGCTTAACAGGGGGGAACACTGAAGCTTTCTTT.

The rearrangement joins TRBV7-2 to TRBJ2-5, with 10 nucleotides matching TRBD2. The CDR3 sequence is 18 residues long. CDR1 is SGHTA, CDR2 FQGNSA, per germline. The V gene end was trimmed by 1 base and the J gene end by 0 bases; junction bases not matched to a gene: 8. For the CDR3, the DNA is TGTGCCAGCAGCTTAGATGGACTAGCGGCACCGTACCAAGAGACCCAGTACTTC. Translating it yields CASSLDGLAAPYQETQYF.

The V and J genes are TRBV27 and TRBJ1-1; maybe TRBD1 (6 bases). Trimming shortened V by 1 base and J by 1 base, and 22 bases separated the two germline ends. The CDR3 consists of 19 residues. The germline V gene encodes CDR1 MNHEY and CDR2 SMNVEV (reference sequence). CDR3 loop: CASSLYQSSLGGPNTEAFF. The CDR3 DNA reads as TGTGCCAGCAGTTTATACCAAAGTTCTTTAGGGGGTCCGAACACTGAAGCTTTCTTT.

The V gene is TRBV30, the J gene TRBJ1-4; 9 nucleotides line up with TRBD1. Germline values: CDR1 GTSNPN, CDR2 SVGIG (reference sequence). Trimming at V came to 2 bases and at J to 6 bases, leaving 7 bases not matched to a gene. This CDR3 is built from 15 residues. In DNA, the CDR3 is TGTGCCTGGAGTCCACCGACAGGGGGGTATGAAAAACTGTTTTTT. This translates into CAWSPPTGGYEKLFF.

CDR3: CASSLWTGYEKLFF. CDR3 nucleotide sequence: TGTGCCAGCAGTTTATGGACAGGCTACGAAAAACTGTTTTTT. This chain uses TRBV27 with TRBJ1-4, with 7 bases fitting TRBD1. Germline CDR1 MNHEY, CDR2 SMNVEV (reference sequence). The CDR3 totals 14 residues. Trimming at V came to 1 base and at J to 8 bases, leaving 4 bases not matched to a gene. The whole variable domain, remainder taken from reference TRBV27 and TRBJ1-4, is EAQVTQNPRYLITVTGKKLTVTCSQNMNHEYMSWYRQDPGLGLRQIYYSMNVEVTDKGDVPEGYKVSRKEKRNFPLILESPSPNQTSLYFCASSLWTGYEKLFFGSGTQLSVL.

CDR3 nucleotides: TGTGCCAGCAGCGAACGTTCAGGGGGCTCCTACAATGAGCAGTTCTTC. Its protein is CASSERSGGSYNEQFF. The chain is built from TRBV9 and TRBJ2-1; 7 positions agree with TRBD1. The CDR3 is made up of 16 amino acids. J gave up 0 bases and V 3 bases, and 6 bases lay outside the gene matches. The germline CDR1 and CDR2 sequences are SGDLS and YYNGEE. The full variable domain, with the rest looked up from reference TRBV9 and TRBJ2-1, is DSGVTQTPKHLITATGQRVTLRCSPRSGDLSVYWYQQSLDQGLQFLIQYYNGEERAKGNILERFSAQQFPDLHSELNLSSLELGDSALYFCASSERSGGSYNEQFFGPGTRLTVL.

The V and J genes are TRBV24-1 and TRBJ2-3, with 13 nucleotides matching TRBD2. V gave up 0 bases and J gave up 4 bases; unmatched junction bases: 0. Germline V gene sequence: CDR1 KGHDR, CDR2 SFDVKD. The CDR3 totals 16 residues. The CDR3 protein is CATSDLTSGRADTQYF. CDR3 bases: TGTGCCACCAGTGATTTGACTAGCGGGAGGGCAGATACGCAGTATTTT.

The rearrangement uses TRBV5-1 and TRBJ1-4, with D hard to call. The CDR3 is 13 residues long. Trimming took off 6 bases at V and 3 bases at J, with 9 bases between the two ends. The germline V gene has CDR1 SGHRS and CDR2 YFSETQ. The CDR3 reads CASTSRSNEKLFF. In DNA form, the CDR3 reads TGCGCCAGCACTAGCCGGTCTAATGAAAAACTGTTTTTT.

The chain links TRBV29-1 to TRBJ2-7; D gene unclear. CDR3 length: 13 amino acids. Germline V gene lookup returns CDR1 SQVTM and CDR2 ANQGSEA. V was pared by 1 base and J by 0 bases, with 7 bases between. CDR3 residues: CSVEAGNSYEQYF. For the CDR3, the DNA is TGCAGCGTTGAAGCAGGAAACTCCTACGAGCAGTACTTC.

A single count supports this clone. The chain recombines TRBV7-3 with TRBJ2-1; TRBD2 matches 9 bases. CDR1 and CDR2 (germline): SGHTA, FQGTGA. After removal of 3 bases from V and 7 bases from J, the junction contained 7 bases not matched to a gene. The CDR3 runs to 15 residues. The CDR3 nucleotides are TGTGCCAGCAGCTTTAGCGGGAGTCCCCGAAATGAGCAGTTCTTC. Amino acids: CASSFSGSPRNEQFF.

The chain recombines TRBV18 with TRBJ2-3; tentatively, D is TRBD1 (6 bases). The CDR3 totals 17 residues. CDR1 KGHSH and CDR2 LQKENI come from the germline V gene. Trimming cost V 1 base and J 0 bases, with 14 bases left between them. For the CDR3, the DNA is TGTGCCAGCTCACCACGAGAAGGGGGTGCTAGCACAGATACGCAGTATTTT. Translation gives CASSPREGGASTDTQYF.

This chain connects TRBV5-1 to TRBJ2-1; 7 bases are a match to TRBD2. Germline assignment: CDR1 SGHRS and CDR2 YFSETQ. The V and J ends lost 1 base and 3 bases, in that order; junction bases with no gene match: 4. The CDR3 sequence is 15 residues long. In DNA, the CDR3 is TGCGCCAGCAGCTTGACTAGCGAGGACTACAATGAGCAGTTCTTC. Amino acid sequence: CASSLTSEDYNEQFF.

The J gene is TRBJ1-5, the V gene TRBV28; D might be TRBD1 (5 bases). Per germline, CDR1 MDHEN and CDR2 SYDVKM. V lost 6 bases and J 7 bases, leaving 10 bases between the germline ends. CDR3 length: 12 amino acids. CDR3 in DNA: TGTGCCAGCAGCAGGGTCCCCCAGCCCCAGCATTTT. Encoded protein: CASSRVPQPQHF.

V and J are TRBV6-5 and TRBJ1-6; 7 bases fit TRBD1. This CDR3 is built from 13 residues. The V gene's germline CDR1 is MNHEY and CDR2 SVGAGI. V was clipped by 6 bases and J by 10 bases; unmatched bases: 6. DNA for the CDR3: TGTGCCAGCAGCCGACAGGGAGACTCACCCCTCCACTTT. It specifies CASSRQGDSPLHF.

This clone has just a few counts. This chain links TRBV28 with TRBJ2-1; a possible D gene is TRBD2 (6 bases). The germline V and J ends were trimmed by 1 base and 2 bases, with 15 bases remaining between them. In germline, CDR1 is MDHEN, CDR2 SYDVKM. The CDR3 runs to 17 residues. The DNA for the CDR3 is TGTGCCAGCAGTTTATTAGATGGGAGGATAGCCTACAATGAGCAGTTCTTC. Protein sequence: CASSLLDGRIAYNEQFF.

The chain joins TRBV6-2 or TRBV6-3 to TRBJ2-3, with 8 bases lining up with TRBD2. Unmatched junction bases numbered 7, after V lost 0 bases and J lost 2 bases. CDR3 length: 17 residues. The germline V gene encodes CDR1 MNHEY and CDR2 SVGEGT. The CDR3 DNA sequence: TGTGCCAGCAGTTACTCGAGTGCGGGAGGTTACACAGATACGCAGTATTTT. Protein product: CASSYSSAGGYTDTQYF.

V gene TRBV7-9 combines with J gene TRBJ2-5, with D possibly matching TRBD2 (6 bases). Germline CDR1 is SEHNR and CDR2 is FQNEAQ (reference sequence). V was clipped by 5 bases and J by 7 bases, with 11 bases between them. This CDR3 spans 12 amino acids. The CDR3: CASSRDSGTQYF. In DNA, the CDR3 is TGTGCCAGCAGCAGGGACTCGGGGACCCAGTACTTC.

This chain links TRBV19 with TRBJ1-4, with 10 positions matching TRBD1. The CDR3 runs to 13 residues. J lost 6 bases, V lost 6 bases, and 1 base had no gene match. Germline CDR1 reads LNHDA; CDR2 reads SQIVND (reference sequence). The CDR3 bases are TGTGCCAGTAGCGGACAGGGGGATGAAAAACTGTTTTTT. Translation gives CASSGQGDEKLFF.

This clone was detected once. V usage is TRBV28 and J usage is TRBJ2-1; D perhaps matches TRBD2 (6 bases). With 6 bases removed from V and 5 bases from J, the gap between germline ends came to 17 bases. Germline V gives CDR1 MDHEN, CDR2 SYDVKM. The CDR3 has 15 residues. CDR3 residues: CASSAHPGEDNEQFF. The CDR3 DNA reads TGTGCCAGCAGCGCACACCCGGGGGAGGACAATGAGCAGTTCTTC.

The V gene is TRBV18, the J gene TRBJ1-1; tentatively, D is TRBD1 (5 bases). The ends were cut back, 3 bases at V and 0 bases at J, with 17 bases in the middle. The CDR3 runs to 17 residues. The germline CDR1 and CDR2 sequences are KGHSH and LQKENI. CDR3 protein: CASSPHAVEGVNTEAFF. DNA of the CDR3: TGTGCCAGCTCACCGCACGCGGTCGAAGGGGTGAACACTGAAGCTTTCTTT.

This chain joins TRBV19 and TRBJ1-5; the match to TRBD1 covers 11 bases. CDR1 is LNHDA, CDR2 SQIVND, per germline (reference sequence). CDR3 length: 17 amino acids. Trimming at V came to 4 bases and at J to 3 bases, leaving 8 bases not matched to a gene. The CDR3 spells CASSTGRTGGSNQPQHF. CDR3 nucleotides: TGTGCCAGTAGTACTGGCCGGACAGGGGGCTCCAATCAGCCCCAGCATTTT.

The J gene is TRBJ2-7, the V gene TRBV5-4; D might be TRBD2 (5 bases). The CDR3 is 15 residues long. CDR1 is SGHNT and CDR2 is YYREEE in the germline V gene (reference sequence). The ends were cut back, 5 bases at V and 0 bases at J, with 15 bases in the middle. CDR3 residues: CASRGSVQDSYEQYF. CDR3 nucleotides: TGTGCCAGCAGGGGTAGCGTGCAGGACTCCTACGAGCAGTACTTC.